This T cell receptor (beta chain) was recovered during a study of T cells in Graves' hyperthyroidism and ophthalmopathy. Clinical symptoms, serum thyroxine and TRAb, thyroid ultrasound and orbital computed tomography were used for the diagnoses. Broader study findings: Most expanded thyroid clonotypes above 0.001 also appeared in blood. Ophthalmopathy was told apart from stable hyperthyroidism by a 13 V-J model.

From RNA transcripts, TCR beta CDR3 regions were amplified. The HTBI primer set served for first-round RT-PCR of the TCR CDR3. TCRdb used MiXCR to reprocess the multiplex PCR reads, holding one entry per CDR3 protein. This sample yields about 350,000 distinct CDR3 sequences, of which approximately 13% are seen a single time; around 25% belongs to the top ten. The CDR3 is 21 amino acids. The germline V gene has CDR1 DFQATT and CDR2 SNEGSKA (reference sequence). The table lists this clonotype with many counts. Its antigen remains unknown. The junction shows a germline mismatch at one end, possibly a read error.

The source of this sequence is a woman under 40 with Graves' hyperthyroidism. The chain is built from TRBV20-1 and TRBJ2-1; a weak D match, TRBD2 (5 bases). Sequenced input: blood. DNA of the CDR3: TGCAGTGCTGGAGACGGGTTATTGGGCTTGGCGGGCTTTCAGGACTACAATGAGCAGTTCTTC. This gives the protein CSAGDGLLGLAGFQDYNEQFF.